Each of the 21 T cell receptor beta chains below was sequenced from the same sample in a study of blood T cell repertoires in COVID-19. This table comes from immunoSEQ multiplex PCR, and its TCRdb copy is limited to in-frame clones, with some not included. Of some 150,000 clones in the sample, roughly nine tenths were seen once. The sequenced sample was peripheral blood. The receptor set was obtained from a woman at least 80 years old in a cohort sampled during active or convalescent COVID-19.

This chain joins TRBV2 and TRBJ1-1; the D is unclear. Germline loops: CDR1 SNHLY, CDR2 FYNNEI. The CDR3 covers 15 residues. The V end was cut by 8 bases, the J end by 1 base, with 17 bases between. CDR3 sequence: CASPSSTGSNTEAFF. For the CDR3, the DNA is TGTGCCAGCCCAAGTTCCACCGGGTCGAACACTGAAGCTTTCTTT.

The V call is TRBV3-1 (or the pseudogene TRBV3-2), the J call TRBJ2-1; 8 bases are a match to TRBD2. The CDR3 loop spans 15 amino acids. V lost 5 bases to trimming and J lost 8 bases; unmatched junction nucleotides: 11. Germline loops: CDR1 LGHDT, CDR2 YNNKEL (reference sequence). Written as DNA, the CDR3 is TGTGCCAGCAGCTCGGGACTAGAGGGCTATCATGAGCAGTTCTTC. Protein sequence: CASSSGLEGYHEQFF.

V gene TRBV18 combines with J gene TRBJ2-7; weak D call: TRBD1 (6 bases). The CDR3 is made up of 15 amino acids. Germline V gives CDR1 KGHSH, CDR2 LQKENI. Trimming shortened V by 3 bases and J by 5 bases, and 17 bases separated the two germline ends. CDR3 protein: CASSPTPGALDEQYF. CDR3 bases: TGTGCCAGCTCACCCACCCCAGGGGCCCTTGACGAGCAGTACTTC.

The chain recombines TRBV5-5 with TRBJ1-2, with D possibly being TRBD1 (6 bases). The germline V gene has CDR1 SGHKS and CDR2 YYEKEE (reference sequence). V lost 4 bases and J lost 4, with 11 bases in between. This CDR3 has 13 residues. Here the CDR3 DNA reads TGTGCCAGCAGCCTGGACAGAACCTATGGCTACACCTTC. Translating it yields CASSLDRTYGYTF.

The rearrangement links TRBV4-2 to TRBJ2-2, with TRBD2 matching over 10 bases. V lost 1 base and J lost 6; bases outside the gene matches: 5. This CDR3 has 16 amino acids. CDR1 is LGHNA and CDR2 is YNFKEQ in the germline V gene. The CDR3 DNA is TGTGCCAGCAGCCAAGGAGCGGGAGGGCCCTCCGGGGAGCTGTTTTTT. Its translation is CASSQGAGGPSGELFF.

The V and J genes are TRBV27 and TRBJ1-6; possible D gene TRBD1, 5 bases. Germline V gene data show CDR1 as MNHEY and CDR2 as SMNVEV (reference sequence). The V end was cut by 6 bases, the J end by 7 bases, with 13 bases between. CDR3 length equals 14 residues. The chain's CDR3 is CASSPTALNSPLHF. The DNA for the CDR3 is TGTGCCAGCAGCCCGACAGCTCTAAATTCACCCCTCCACTTT.

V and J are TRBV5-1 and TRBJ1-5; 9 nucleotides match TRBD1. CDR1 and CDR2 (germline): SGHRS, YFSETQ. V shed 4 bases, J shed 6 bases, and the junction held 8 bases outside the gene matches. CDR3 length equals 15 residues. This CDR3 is CASSEGQGTGQPQHF. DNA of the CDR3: TGCGCCAGCAGCGAAGGACAGGGGACGGGTCAGCCCCAGCATTTT.

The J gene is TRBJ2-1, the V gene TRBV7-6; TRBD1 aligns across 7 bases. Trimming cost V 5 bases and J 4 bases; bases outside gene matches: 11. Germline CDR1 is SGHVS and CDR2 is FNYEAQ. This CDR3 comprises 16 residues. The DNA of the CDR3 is TGTGCCAGCAGCCGGGACAGCCGGGGTTCTTACAATGAGCAGTTCTTC. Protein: CASSRDSRGSYNEQFF.

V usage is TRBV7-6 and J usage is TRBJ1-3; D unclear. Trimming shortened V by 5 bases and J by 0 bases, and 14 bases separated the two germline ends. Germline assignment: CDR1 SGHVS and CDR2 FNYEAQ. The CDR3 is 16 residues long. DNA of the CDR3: TGTGCCAGCAGCACCCAACAGATAGACTCTGGAAACACCATATATTTT. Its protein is CASSTQQIDSGNTIYF.

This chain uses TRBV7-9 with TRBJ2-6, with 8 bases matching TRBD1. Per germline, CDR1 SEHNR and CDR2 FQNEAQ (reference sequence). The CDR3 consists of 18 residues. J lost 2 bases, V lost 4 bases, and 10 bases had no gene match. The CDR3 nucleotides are TGTGCCAGCAGCTCAGCAGGGGGCGGTGGCGCTGGGGCCAACGTCCTGACTTTC. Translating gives CASSSAGGGGAGANVLTF.

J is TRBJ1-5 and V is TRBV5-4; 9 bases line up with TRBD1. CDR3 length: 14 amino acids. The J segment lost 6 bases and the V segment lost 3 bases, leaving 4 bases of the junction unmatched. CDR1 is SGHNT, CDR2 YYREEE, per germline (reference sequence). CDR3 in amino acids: CASSWGTGTQPQHF. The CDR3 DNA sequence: TGTGCCAGCAGCTGGGGGACAGGGACTCAGCCCCAGCATTTT. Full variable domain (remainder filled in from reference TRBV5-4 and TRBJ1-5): ETGVTQSPTHLIKTRGQQVTLRCSSQSGHNTVSWYQQALGQGPQFIFQYYREEENGRGNFPPRFSGLQFPNYSSELNVNALELDDSALYLCASSWGTGTQPQHFGDGTRLSIL.

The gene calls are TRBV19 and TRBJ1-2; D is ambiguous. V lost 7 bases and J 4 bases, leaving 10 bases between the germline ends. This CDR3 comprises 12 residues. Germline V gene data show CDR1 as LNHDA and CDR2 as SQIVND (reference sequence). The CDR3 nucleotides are TGTGCCAGTAATGGCAACAGCTATGGCTACACCTTC. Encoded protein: CASNGNSYGYTF.

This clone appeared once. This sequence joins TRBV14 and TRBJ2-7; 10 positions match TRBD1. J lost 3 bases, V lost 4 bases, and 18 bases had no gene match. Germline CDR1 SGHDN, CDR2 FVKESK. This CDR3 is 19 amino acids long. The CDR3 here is CASSPYTLPRDRGSYEQYF. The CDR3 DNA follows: TGTGCCAGCAGCCCGTACACTTTACCCCGGGACAGGGGTAGCTACGAGCAGTACTTC.

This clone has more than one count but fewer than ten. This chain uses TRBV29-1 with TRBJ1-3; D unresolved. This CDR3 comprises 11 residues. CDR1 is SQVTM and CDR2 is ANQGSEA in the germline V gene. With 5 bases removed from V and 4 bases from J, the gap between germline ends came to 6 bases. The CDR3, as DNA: TGCAGCGTTTGGCAGGGAAACACCATATATTTT. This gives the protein CSVWQGNTIYF.

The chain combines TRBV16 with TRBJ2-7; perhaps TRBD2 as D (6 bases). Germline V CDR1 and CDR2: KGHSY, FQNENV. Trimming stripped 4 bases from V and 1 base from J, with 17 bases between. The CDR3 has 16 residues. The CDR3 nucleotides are TGTGCCAGCAGCCGGGCCGGGAGACAATTTTCCTACGAGCAGTACGTC. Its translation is CASSRAGRQFSYEQYV.

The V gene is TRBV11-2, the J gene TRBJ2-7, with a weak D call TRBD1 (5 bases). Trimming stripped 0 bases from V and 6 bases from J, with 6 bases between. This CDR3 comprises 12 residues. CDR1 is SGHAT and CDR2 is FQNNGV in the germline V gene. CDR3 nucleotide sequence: TGTGCCAGCAGCTTAGATAGGGGCGAGCAGTACTTC. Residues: CASSLDRGEQYF. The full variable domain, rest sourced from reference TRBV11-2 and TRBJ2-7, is EAGVAQSPRYKIIEKRQSVAFWCNPISGHATLYWYQQILGQGPKLLIQFQNNGVVDDSQLPKDRFSAERLKGVDSTLKIQPAKLEDSAVYLCASSLDRGEQYFGPGTRLTVT.

CDR3 bases: TGTGCCAGCAGCCGGGCCGGGCGGACAGGGTTCACCGGGGAGCTGTTTTTT. Its protein product is CASSRAGRTGFTGELFF. The chain uses TRBV11-3 and TRBJ2-2; 8 nucleotides match TRBD1. Germline CDR1 is SGHNT and CDR2 is YENEEA. Germline trimming cut 5 bases from V and 4 bases from J; bases unmatched to any gene: 12. The CDR3 consists of 17 residues.

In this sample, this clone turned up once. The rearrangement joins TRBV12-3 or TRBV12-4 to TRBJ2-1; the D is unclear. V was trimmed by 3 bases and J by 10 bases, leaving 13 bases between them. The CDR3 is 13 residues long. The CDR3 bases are TGTGCCAGCAGTTTTCCCCCGGGTAAAGAGCAGTTCTTC. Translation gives CASSFPPGKEQFF.

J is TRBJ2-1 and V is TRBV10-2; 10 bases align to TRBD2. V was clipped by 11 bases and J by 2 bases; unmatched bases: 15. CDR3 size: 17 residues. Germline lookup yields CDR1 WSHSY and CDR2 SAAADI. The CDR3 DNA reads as TGCGCCGTACGTAGGGCTAGCGGGAGCAATGCCTACAATGAGCAGTTCTTC. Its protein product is CAVRRASGSNAYNEQFF.

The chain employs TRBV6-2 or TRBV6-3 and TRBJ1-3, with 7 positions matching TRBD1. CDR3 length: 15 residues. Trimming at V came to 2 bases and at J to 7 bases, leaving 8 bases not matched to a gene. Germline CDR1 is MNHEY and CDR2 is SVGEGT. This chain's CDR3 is CASSYTGARTNTIYF. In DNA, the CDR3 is TGTGCCAGCAGTTACACAGGGGCGCGAACGAACACCATATATTTT.

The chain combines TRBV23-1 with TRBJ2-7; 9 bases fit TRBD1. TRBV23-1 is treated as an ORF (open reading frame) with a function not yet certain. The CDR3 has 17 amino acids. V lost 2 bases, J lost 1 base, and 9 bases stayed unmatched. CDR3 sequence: CASSQPPGQGRSYEQYF. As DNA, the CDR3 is TGCGCCAGCAGTCAACCTCCGGGACAGGGAAGGTCCTACGAGCAGTACTTC.